What follows are 31 T cell receptor beta chains derived from one specimen sequenced in a study of blood T cell repertoires in COVID-19. The protocol was immunoSEQ multiplex PCR, while the TCRdb copy is restricted to in-frame clones and leaves out a portion. The table records 100,000 to 120,000 clones, about 75% of them present only once. Sequenced input: peripheral blood. These receptors were collected from a woman of 80 years or more with active or convalescent COVID-19.

The chain uses TRBV2 and TRBJ2-3; TRBD1 agrees at 8 bases. Germline V lookup: CDR1 SNHLY, CDR2 FYNNEI. Trimming at V came to 6 bases and at J to 2 bases, leaving 10 bases not matched to a gene. The CDR3 is 16 residues long. CDR3 nucleotides: TGTGCCAGCAGCGTTGATCCGGGACAGGACACAGATACGCAGTATTTT. It is translated as CASSVDPGQDTDTQYF.

V usage is TRBV30 and J usage is TRBJ1-1; D is ambiguous. Looked up from germline, CDR1 is GTSNPN and CDR2 is SVGIG (reference sequence). The CDR3 loop spans 14 amino acids. V was pared by 4 bases and J by 0 bases, with 12 bases between. The CDR3 protein is CAWTGVAMNTEAFF. CDR3 in DNA: TGTGCCTGGACTGGTGTAGCGATGAACACTGAAGCTTTCTTT.

The CDR3 spells CASIALQGGTEAFF. The CDR3 DNA follows: TGTGCCAGCATAGCACTACAGGGGGGGACTGAAGCTTTCTTT. The chain is built from TRBV2 and TRBJ1-1; 8 bases are a match to TRBD1. The CDR3 spans 14 residues. Germline CDR1 is SNHLY and CDR2 is FYNNEI. The trim removed 7 bases at V and 5 bases at J, leaving 9 bases unmatched.

The chain links TRBV9 to TRBJ1-1; D is perhaps TRBD1 (6 bases). Trimming took off 3 bases at V and 1 base at J, with 16 bases between the two ends. Germline CDR1 reads SGDLS; CDR2 reads YYNGEE. The CDR3 is made up of 16 amino acids. The CDR3 loop reads CASSAGGALGNTEAFF. Here the CDR3 DNA reads TGTGCCAGCAGCGCCGGGGGGGCGTTGGGGAACACTGAAGCTTTCTTT. The full variable domain, with the rest looked up from reference TRBV9 and TRBJ1-1, is DSGVTQTPKHLITATGQRVTLRCSPRSGDLSVYWYQQSLDQGLQFLIQYYNGEERAKGNILERFSAQQFPDLHSELNLSSLELGDSALYFCASSAGGALGNTEAFFGQGTRLTVV.

This clone has just a few counts. The rearrangement uses TRBV10-3 and TRBJ2-1; D is possibly TRBD2 (6 bases). The V gene lost 1 base and the J gene lost 3 bases, with 10 bases spanning the gap. This CDR3 is built from 15 residues. Germline V gene sequence: CDR1 ENHRY, CDR2 SYGVKD. The CDR3 region is CAISEWGDVYNEQFF. DNA for the CDR3: TGTGCCATCAGTGAGTGGGGGGACGTCTACAATGAGCAGTTCTTC.

This rearrangement joins TRBV11-2 to TRBJ2-7; 11 bases line up with TRBD2. This CDR3 is built from 14 residues. Germline V gives CDR1 SGHAT, CDR2 FQNNGV. J lost 4 bases, V lost 5 bases, and 4 bases had no gene match. The CDR3 loop reads CASSTSGRGYEQYF. The CDR3 DNA reads TGTGCCAGCAGCACTAGCGGGAGAGGATACGAGCAGTACTTC.

The chain combines TRBV5-5 with TRBJ2-2; 10 bases fit TRBD2. V was clipped by 2 bases and J by 5 bases; unmatched bases: 3. The CDR3 contains 15 residues. CDR1 is SGHKS and CDR2 is YYEKEE in the germline V gene (reference sequence). The CDR3 region is CASSLAGGWTGELFF. DNA for the CDR3: TGTGCCAGCAGCTTAGCGGGAGGGTGGACCGGGGAGCTGTTTTTT.

About this clone itself: Other DNA sequences in the sample encode the same CDR3. The chain combines TRBV3-1 (or the pseudogene TRBV3-2) with TRBJ1-2; 8 nucleotides line up with TRBD1. J was trimmed by 3 bases and V by 2 bases; bases with no gene match: 2. The CDR3 is 14 residues long. Germline CDR1 and CDR2: LGHDT and YNNKEL (reference sequence). The CDR3 is CASSQQGADYGYTF. CDR3 DNA: TGTGCCAGCAGCCAACAGGGGGCGGACTATGGCTACACCTTC.

The chain employs TRBV9 and TRBJ1-1; tentatively, D is TRBD1 (5 bases). Per germline, CDR1 SGDLS and CDR2 YYNGEE. This CDR3 contains 14 residues. Trimming left V 3 bases short and J 3 bases short, with 12 bases between. As DNA, the CDR3 is TGTGCCAGCAGCGGGCAGGGCGGTGACACTGAAGCTTTCTTT. Its protein product is CASSGQGGDTEAFF.

The J gene is TRBJ2-1, the V gene TRBV3-1 (or the pseudogene TRBV3-2), with TRBD2 matching 14 bases. The CDR3 has 17 residues. Germline V lookup: CDR1 LGHDT, CDR2 YNNKEL (reference sequence). Unmatched junction bases numbered 9, after V lost 4 bases and J lost 7 bases. This CDR3 is CASSPYGTSGRGNEQFF. The CDR3 coding sequence is TGTGCCAGCAGCCCATACGGGACTAGCGGGAGAGGGAATGAGCAGTTCTTC.

The J gene is TRBJ2-2, the V gene TRBV10-3; D is unresolved. The V and J ends lost 3 bases and 1 base respectively, with 3 bases between them. Per the germline V gene, CDR1 is ENHRY and CDR2 is SYGVKD. This CDR3 spans 13 amino acids. The CDR3 reads CAISDKNTGELFF. The CDR3 region has the DNA TGTGCCATCAGTGACAAGAACACCGGGGAGCTGTTTTTT.

This chain joins TRBV7-6 and TRBJ2-7; 10 positions match TRBD2. The germline CDR1 and CDR2 sequences are SGHVS and FNYEAQ. The CDR3 is made up of 14 amino acids. Unmatched junction bases numbered 10, after V lost 2 bases and J lost 12 bases. This CDR3 reads CASSLSPSGRSVYF. In nucleotides, the CDR3 is TGTGCCAGCAGCTTATCGCCTAGCGGGAGATCTGTGTACTTC.

The chain employs TRBV19 and TRBJ1-1; 10 bases fit TRBD1. V shed 8 bases and J 5 bases; nucleotides not matched to a gene: 11. The CDR3 totals 15 residues. Germline values: CDR1 LNHDA, CDR2 SQIVND (reference sequence). The CDR3 reads CASGKGGQGLTEAFF. CDR3 nucleotide sequence: TGTGCCAGTGGTAAGGGGGGACAGGGGTTGACTGAAGCTTTCTTT.

Ten or more counts support this clone. The chain couples TRBV9 to TRBJ1-2; 9 bases line up with TRBD1. The V segment lost 1 base and the J segment 6 bases; nucleotides outside the gene matches: 7. The V gene's germline CDR1 is SGDLS and CDR2 YYNGEE. This CDR3 contains 15 residues. DNA for the CDR3: TGTGCCAGCAGCGTACGGACAGGGGAGTCTGATGGCTACACCTTC. The encoded protein is CASSVRTGESDGYTF.

This clone has just one count. Here the CDR3 reads CASSLSPGTIRDTDTQYF. DNA for the CDR3: TGCGCCAGCAGCTTGAGCCCGGGGACTATTCGTGACACAGATACGCAGTATTTT. This sequence joins TRBV5-1 and TRBJ2-3; TRBD2 matches 7 bases. Germline V lookup: CDR1 SGHRS, CDR2 YFSETQ. The CDR3 is 18 residues long. The trim removed 1 base at V and 2 bases at J, leaving 13 bases unmatched.

This chain uses TRBV5-1 with TRBJ2-5; no firm D call. The CDR3 is made up of 13 amino acids. Germline V lookup: CDR1 SGHRS, CDR2 YFSETQ. V lost 0 bases to trimming and J lost 5 bases, with 8 bases between them. The CDR3 here is CASSLVTRETQYF. Here the CDR3 DNA reads TGCGCCAGCAGCTTGGTGACTCGGGAGACCCAGTACTTC.

Remarks on this clone: At the DNA level, this CDR3 is encoded by other sequences in the same sample as well. The rearrangement joins TRBV18 to TRBJ1-1; 9 bases line up with TRBD1. This CDR3 has 14 residues. From germline, CDR1 is KGHSH and CDR2 LQKENI. Unmatched junction bases numbered 4, after V lost 3 bases and J lost 5 bases. The CDR3 protein is CASSPRTGVTEAFF. For the CDR3, the DNA is TGTGCCAGCTCACCTCGGACAGGGGTTACTGAAGCTTTCTTT.

This sequence joins TRBV2 and TRBJ1-1; TRBD1 aligns across 7 bases. This CDR3 contains 13 residues. V dropped 8 bases and J dropped 8; count of bases not matched to a gene: 11. Looked up from germline, CDR1 is SNHLY and CDR2 is FYNNEI. The CDR3 protein is CASQESRDSEAFF. Written as DNA, the CDR3 is TGTGCCAGCCAAGAGAGTAGGGACAGCGAAGCTTTCTTT. Looking up the rest from reference TRBV2 and TRBJ1-1 gives the full variable domain: EPEVTQTPSHQVTQMGQEVILRCVPISNHLYFYWYRQILGQKVEFLVSFYNNEISEKSEIFDDQFSVERPDGSNFTLKIRSTKLEDSAMYFCASQESRDSEAFFGQGTRLTVV.

The chain recombines TRBV11-2 with TRBJ2-1; possible D gene TRBD1, 6 bases. This CDR3 has 15 residues. The V end was cut by 4 bases, the J end by 10 bases, with 20 bases between. Germline loops: CDR1 SGHAT, CDR2 FQNNGV. CDR3 DNA: TGTGCCAGCAGCTCATGGGACATCCCACCCGGCGAGCAGTTCTTC. It encodes CASSSWDIPPGEQFF.

The V and J genes are TRBV7-2 and TRBJ1-6; TRBD1 aligns across 8 bases. This CDR3 contains 18 residues. J lost 7 bases, V lost 2 bases, and 13 bases had no gene match. Germline V gene lookup returns CDR1 SGHTA and CDR2 FQGNSA. The CDR3: CASSLYPPGGRLNSPLHF. For the CDR3, the DNA is TGTGCCAGCAGCTTATACCCCCCAGGGGGCAGACTAAATTCACCCCTCCACTTT. The full variable domain, rest sourced from reference TRBV7-2 and TRBJ1-6, is GAGVSQSPSNKVTEKGKDVELRCDPISGHTALYWYRQSLGQGLEFLIYFQGNSAPDKSGLPSDRFSAERTGGSVSTLTIQRTQQEDSAVYLCASSLYPPGGRLNSPLHFGNGTRLTVT.

V gene TRBV27 combines with J gene TRBJ2-7; TRBD2 matches at 8 bases. The CDR3 has 13 amino acids. CDR1 MNHEY and CDR2 SMNVEV come from the germline V gene (reference sequence). The junction had 8 bases not matched to a gene; V was cut back by 8 bases and J by 5 bases. The CDR3 sequence: CASSSGSVNEQYF. CDR3 DNA: TGTGCCAGCTCAAGCGGGAGCGTCAACGAGCAGTACTTC.

This sequence joins TRBV7-3 and TRBJ2-1; 7 bases agree with TRBD2. V was clipped by 5 bases and J by 6 bases; unmatched bases: 10. The CDR3 is 15 amino acids. CDR1 SGHTA and CDR2 FQGTGA come from the germline V gene. The CDR3 reads CASSPLRGTTNEQFF. DNA of the CDR3: TGTGCCAGCAGCCCCCTCCGCGGGACTACCAATGAGCAGTTCTTC.

This clone was counted only a few times. Additional DNA sequences in this sample encode the identical CDR3. The CDR3 loop reads CASSILNQPQHF. CDR3 coding DNA: TGTGCCAGTAGTATACTGAATCAGCCCCAGCATTTT. The rearrangement links TRBV19 to TRBJ1-5, with D unclear. This CDR3 comprises 12 residues. Trimming left V 2 bases short and J 4 bases short, with 3 bases between. Germline loops: CDR1 LNHDA, CDR2 SQIVND (reference sequence).

The chain combines TRBV24-1 with TRBJ1-2; 10 positions agree with TRBD1. The CDR3 spans 15 residues. After removal of 2 bases from V and 7 bases from J, the junction contained 6 bases not matched to a gene. Germline CDR1 and CDR2: KGHDR and SFDVKD. The CDR3 coding sequence is TGTGCCACCAGTGATTCGGGACAGGGGCTAGGTGGCTACACCTTC. It codes for CATSDSGQGLGGYTF.

This chain links TRBV18 with TRBJ2-5, with D unclear. V dropped 1 base and J dropped 4 bases, with 7 bases sitting between them. This CDR3 contains 13 residues. Germline loops: CDR1 KGHSH, CDR2 LQKENI. CDR3 protein: CASSPRPLETQYF. CDR3 in DNA: TGTGCCAGCTCACCACGTCCTCTAGAGACCCAGTACTTC.

V gene TRBV5-4 combines with J gene TRBJ1-6, with TRBD1 matching 11 bases. This CDR3 is built from 15 residues. J was trimmed by 10 bases and V by 4 bases; bases with no gene match: 7. The germline CDR1 and CDR2 sequences are SGHNT and YYREEE (reference sequence). Here the CDR3 reads CASSRTGGAESPLHF. DNA for the CDR3: TGTGCCAGCAGCCGGACAGGGGGCGCGGAGTCACCCCTCCACTTT. The full variable domain, rest sourced from reference TRBV5-4 and TRBJ1-6, is ETGVTQSPTHLIKTRGQQVTLRCSSQSGHNTVSWYQQALGQGPQFIFQYYREEENGRGNFPPRFSGLQFPNYSSELNVNALELDDSALYLCASSRTGGAESPLHFGNGTRLTVT.

The rearrangement uses TRBV19 and TRBJ2-3; TRBD2 matches at 7 bases. The V gene end was trimmed by 3 bases and the J gene end by 8 bases; junction bases not matched to a gene: 5. Germline assignment: CDR1 LNHDA and CDR2 SQIVND (reference sequence). The CDR3 extends over 13 amino acids. The CDR3 DNA follows: TGTGCCAGTAGTATGGGAGGGTTGGGTACGCAGTATTTT. Translated: CASSMGGLGTQYF.

The chain uses TRBV19 and TRBJ2-5, with TRBD1 matching 7 bases. The CDR3 has 14 residues. CDR1 and CDR2 from the germline V gene are LNHDA and SQIVND (reference sequence). V lost 4 bases to trimming and J lost 4 bases; unmatched junction nucleotides: 6. The CDR3 nucleotides are TGTGCCAGTAGTACGTCAGGGGGTAGAGAGACCCAGTACTTC. Its protein is CASSTSGGRETQYF.

This clone was observed a few times. The V call is TRBV7-2, the J call TRBJ2-2; perhaps TRBD2 as D (6 bases). This CDR3 is 16 amino acids long. Germline CDR1 SGHTA, CDR2 FQGNSA. V gave up 1 base and J gave up 5 bases, with 14 bases separating them. CDR3 amino acids: CASSLGIGRGTGELFF. The CDR3 DNA reads TGTGCCAGCAGCTTAGGAATCGGGAGAGGGACCGGGGAGCTGTTTTTT.

This clone has just one count. This rearrangement joins TRBV18 to TRBJ2-3; possibly TRBD1 for D (6 bases). CDR1 KGHSH and CDR2 LQKENI come from the germline V gene. The ends were cut back, 6 bases at V and 2 bases at J, with 15 bases in the middle. There are 15 residues in the CDR3. CDR3 sequence: CASSRDTTATDTQYF. As DNA, the CDR3 is TGTGCCAGCTCTCGGGACACAACCGCCACAGATACGCAGTATTTT.

Of note for this clone: One end of the junction varies from germline; a read error may be responsible. This sequence joins TRBV11-2 and TRBJ2-7; TRBD2 aligns across 10 bases. Looked up from germline, CDR1 is SGHAT and CDR2 is FQNNGV. The CDR3 sequence is 13 residues long. Here the CDR3 DNA reads TGTGCCAGCAGCTTAGATCGAGCGGGAGGGCTTAGATTC. This encodes CASSLDRAGGLRF.